Listed here is a single TCR beta chain. One end of the junction does not line up with germline, which may come from a read error. This specimen belongs to a study of blood T cell repertoires in COVID-19. Study context: From the United States, Italy and Spain came samples of acute and convalescent COVID-19. The cDNA or gDNA used as material had been derived from T cells, B-cell-depleted T cells, or PBMCs.

Germline CDR1 and CDR2: SSHAT and FNYEAQ (reference sequence). The CDR3 runs 18 residues. How the authors handled the data: How many nucleated cells were present was estimated from reference gene primer amplification. Repertoires were generated with immunoSEQ multiplex PCR, while TCRdb's copy carries only in-frame clones and drops some. The V and J calls and clone size are taken from that table; D and trimming were inferred from the DNA. Of roughly 410,000 clones in the sample, about 90% are singletons; the top ten hold 0.95% to 1.5%. The TCR was taken from a man between 35 and 55 years old with acute or convalescent COVID-19. The rearrangement links TRBV7-7 to TRBJ2-2; TRBD2 is a possible D gene (6 bases). The specimen sequenced was peripheral blood. The CDR3 protein is CASSSAGSGLANTGELFF. CDR3 nucleotides: TGTGCTAGCAGCTCGGCGGGATCAGGCCTCGCGAACACCGGGGAGCTGTTTTTT.